This TCR beta chain was identified in a study of a mutant IDH1 vaccine in newly diagnosed glioma. Study-wide context: The patients received vaccinations eight times, in weeks 1, 3, 5, 7, 11, 15, 19 and 23.

Documented time point: week 5, during vaccination. Topical imiquimod was applied with each vaccine dose, which held 300 ug of mutant IDH1 20-mer peptide. J gave up 3 bases and V 0 bases, and 6 bases lay outside the gene matches. Germline V gene data show CDR1 as SGDLS and CDR2 as YYNGEE. This CDR3 has 15 amino acids. Measured with immunoSEQ multiplex PCR; TCRdb has only the in-frame clones, and not every one. This repertoire shows fewer than 70,000 clones, more than 80% found once; its top ten account for about 4.6%. This clone showed up just once. What it recognizes is unknown. V usage is TRBV9 and J usage is TRBJ2-7; 7 nucleotides match TRBD1. The TCR sequence derives from a woman aged 40-49 years with glioma. The sequencing used PBMCs, collected from a glioma patient whose treatment included an IDH1 peptide vaccine. The CDR3: CASSVEGDSLYEQYF. For the CDR3, the DNA is TGTGCCAGCAGCGTAGAGGGGGACAGCCTCTACGAGCAGTACTTC.